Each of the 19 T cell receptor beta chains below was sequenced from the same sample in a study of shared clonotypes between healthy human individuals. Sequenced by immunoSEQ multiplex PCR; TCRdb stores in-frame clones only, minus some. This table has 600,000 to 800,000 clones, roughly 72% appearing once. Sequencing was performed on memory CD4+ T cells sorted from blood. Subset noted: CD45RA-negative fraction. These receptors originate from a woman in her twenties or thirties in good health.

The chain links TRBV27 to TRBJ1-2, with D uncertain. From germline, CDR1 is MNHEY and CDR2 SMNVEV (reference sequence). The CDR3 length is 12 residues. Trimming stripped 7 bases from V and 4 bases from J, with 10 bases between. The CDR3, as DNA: TGTGCCAGCAACCTGTGGGCCTATGGCTACACCTTC. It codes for CASNLWAYGYTF.

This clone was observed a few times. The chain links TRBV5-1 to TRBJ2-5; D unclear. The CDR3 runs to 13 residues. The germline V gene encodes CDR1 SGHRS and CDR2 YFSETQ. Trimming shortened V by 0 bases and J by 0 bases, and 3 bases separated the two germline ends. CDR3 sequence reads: CASSLGNQETQYF. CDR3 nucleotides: TGCGCCAGCAGCTTGGGAAACCAAGAGACCCAGTACTTC.

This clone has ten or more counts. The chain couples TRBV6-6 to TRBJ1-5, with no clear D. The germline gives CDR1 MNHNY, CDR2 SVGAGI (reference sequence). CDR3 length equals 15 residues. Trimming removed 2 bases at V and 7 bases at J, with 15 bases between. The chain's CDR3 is CASSYPTDGWQPQHF. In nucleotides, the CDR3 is TGTGCCAGCAGTTACCCCACCGACGGGTGGCAGCCCCAGCATTTT.

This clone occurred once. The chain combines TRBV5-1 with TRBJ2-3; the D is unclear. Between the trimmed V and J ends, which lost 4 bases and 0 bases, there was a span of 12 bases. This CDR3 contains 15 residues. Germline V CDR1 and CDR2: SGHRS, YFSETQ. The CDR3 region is CASSLKGASTDTQYF. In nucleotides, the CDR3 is TGCGCCAGCAGCCTTAAGGGCGCTAGCACAGATACGCAGTATTTT.

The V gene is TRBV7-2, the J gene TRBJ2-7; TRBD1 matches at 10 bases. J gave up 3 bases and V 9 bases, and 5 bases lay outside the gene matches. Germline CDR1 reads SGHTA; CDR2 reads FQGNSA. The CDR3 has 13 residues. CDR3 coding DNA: TGTGCCAGTGGGGACAGGGGTCTCTACGAGCAGTACTTC. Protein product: CASGDRGLYEQYF.

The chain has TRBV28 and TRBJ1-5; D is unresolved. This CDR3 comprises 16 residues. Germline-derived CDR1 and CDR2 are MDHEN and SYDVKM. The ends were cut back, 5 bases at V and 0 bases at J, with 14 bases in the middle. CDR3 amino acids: CASSRRRQSSNQPQHF. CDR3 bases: TGTGCCAGCAGTAGGAGACGGCAGTCTAGCAATCAGCCCCAGCATTTT.

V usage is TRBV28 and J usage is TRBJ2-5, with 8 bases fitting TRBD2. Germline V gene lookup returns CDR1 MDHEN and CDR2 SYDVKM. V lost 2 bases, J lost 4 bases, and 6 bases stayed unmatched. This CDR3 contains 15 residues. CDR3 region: CASSLDPGLGETQYF. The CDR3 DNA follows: TGTGCCAGCAGTTTAGATCCGGGACTAGGAGAGACCCAGTACTTC.

The CDR3 nucleotides are TGTGCCAGCAGCTTGGCCTTGAGGAACCTGAACACTGAAGCTTTCTTT. Translated, it gives CASSLALRNLNTEAFF. The chain links TRBV5-4 to TRBJ1-1; D not certain. Trimming took 0 bases from V and 0 from J, leaving 12 bases between them. The germline gives CDR1 SGHNT, CDR2 YYREEE (reference sequence). This CDR3 comprises 16 residues.

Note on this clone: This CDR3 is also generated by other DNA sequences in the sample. The CDR3 protein is CASSLEYAVNTEAFF. Written as DNA, the CDR3 is TGCGCCAGCAGCTTGGAGTATGCAGTAAACACTGAAGCTTTCTTT. This chain uses TRBV5-1 with TRBJ1-1; unclear D gene. The V end was cut by 0 bases, the J end by 2 bases, with 11 bases between. Germline lookup yields CDR1 SGHRS and CDR2 YFSETQ. This CDR3 has 15 amino acids.

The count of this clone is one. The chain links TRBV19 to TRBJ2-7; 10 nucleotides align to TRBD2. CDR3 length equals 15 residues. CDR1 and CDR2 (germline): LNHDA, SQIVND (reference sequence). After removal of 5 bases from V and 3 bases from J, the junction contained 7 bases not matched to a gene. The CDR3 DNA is TGTGCCAGTAGTCCCCTAGCGGGAGTTCTCTACGAGCAGTACTTC. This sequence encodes CASSPLAGVLYEQYF.

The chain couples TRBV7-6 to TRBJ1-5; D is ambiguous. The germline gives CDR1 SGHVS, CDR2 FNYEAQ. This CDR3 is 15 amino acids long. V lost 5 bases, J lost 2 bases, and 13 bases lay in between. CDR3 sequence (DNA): TGTGCCAGCAGCCAGGACGAAAATGGCAATCAGCCCCAGCATTTT. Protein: CASSQDENGNQPQHF.

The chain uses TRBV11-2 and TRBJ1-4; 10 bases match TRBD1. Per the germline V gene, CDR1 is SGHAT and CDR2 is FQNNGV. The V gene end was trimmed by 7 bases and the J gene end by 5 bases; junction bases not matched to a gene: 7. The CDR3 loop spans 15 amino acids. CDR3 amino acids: CASTVQGQGNEKLFF. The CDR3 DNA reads TGTGCCAGCACCGTCCAGGGACAGGGGAATGAAAAACTGTTTTTT. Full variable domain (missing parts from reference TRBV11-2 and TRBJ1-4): EAGVAQSPRYKIIEKRQSVAFWCNPISGHATLYWYQQILGQGPKLLIQFQNNGVVDDSQLPKDRFSAERLKGVDSTLKIQPAKLEDSAVYLCASTVQGQGNEKLFFGSGTQLSVL.

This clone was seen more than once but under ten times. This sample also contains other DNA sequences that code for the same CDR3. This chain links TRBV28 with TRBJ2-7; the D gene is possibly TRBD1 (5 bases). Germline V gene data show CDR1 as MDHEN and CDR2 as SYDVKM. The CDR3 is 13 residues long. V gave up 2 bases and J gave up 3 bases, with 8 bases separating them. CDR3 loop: CASSLPQGYEQYF. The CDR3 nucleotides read TGTGCCAGCAGTTTACCCCAGGGCTACGAGCAGTACTTC.

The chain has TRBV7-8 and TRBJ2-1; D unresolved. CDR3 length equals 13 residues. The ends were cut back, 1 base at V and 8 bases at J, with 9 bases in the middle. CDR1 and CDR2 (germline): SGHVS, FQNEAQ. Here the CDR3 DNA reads TGTGCCAGCAGCTTAGATTGGTTTGATGAGCAGTTCTTC. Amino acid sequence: CASSLDWFDEQFF.

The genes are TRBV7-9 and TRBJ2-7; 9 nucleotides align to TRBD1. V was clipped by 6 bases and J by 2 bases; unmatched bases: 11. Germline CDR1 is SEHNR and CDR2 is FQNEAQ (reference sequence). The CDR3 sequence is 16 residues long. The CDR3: CASSSEPGQGPYEQYF. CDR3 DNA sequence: TGTGCCAGCAGTTCAGAACCGGGACAGGGTCCCTACGAGCAGTACTTC.

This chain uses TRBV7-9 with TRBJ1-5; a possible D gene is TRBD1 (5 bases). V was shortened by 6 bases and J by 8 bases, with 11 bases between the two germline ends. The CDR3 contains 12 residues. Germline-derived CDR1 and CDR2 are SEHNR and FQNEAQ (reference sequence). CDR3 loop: CASSRTPEPQHF. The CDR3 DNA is TGTGCCAGCAGTCGGACACCTGAGCCCCAGCATTTT.

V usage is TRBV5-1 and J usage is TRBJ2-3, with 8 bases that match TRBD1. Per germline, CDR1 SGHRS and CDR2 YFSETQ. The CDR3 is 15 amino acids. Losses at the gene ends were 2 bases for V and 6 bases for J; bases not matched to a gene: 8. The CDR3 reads CASSLPQGAGDTQYF. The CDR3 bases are TGCGCCAGCAGCTTACCTCAGGGGGCAGGGGATACGCAGTATTTT.

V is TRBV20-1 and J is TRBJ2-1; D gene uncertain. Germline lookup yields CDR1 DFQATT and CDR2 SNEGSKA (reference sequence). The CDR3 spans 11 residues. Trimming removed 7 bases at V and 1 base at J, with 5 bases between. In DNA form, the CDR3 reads TGCAGTGAGAGTTCCTACAATGAGCAGTTCTTC. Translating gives CSESSYNEQFF.

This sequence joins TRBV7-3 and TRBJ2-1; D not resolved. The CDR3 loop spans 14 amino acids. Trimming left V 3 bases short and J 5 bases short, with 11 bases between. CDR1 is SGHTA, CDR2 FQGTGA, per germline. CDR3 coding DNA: TGTGCCAGCAGCTTCAATAGCCGAGACAATGAGCAGTTCTTC. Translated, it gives CASSFNSRDNEQFF.